Listed below are T cell receptor beta chains from one sample, sequenced in a study of identical twins. A single record per CDR3 protein comes from TCRdb applying MiXCR to the 5' RACE reads. The profile shows 700,000 or so distinct CDR3 sequences, 8.6% of them singletons. These data are also associated with another study on yellow fever vaccine responses in identical twins.

The specimen sequenced was PBMCs. All receptors derive from a woman under 30 in good health. The CDR3 runs from the conserved cysteine through the conserved F or W. A D gene is named only where the DNA matches it firmly. Not all rows give a size; the values are once, few, many and, for expanded clones, a class.

CDR3 protein,CDR3 DNA,clone size,D gene,J gene,CDR3 length,V gene
CASSLLFGRGQETQYF,TGTGCCAGCAGCCTGTTATTTGGCAGGGGGCAAGAGACCCAGTACTTC,-,TRBD1,TRBJ2-5,16,TRBV28
CASSLSVGGAKNIQYF,TGTGCCAGCAGTTTATCTGTAGGGGGGGCCAAAAACATTCAGTACTTC,-,-,TRBJ2-4,16,TRBV27
CSAVASPGGSYEQYF,TGCAGCGCCGTCGCATCACCTGGGGGGTCCTACGAGCAGTACTTC,few,-,TRBJ2-7,15,TRBV29-1
CASSLTPSGVYEQYF,TGTGCCAGCAGCCTCACCCCTAGCGGGGTTTACGAGCAGTACTTC,few,TRBD2,TRBJ2-7,15,TRBV12-3/TRBV12-4
CASSQGQEETQYF,TGCGCCAGCAGCCAAGGACAGGAAGAGACCCAGTACTTC,many,-,TRBJ2-5,13,TRBV4-1
CASRRQGSEAFF,TGTGCCAGCAGGAGACAGGGTTCTGAAGCCTTCTTT,-,TRBD1,TRBJ1-1,12,TRBV12-3/TRBV12-4
CSAEGLAGWEQYF,TGCAGTGCGGAGGGACTAGCGGGTTGGGAGCAGTACTTC,few,TRBD2,TRBJ2-7,13,TRBV20-1
CAIRISGQGYEQYF,TGTGCCATCAGGATATCCGGACAGGGCTACGAGCAGTACTTC,many,TRBD1,TRBJ2-7,14,TRBV10-3
CSVPGTGNYGYTF,TGCAGCGTACCCGGGACAGGGAACTATGGCTACACCTTC,many,TRBD1,TRBJ1-2,13,TRBV29-1
CSAMEQGGKEFF,TGCAGTGCTATGGAGCAGGGGGGGAAGGAGTTCTTC,few,-,TRBJ2-1,12,TRBV20-1
CASSVPSLAGGAYTDTQYF,TGTGCCAGCAGCGTACCATCACTAGCGGGGGGTGCCTACACAGATACGCAGTATTTT,few,TRBD2,TRBJ2-3,19,TRBV9
CASSPTSGTGNEQFF,TGTGCCAGCTCACCGACTAGCGGTACCGGAAATGAGCAGTTCTTC,-,TRBD2,TRBJ2-1,15,TRBV18
CASSTAYEQYF,TGTGCCAGCAGCACAGCCTACGAGCAGTACTTC,-,-,TRBJ2-7,11,TRBV12-3/TRBV12-4
CSVRQDTGELFF,TGCAGCGTCAGACAGGACACCGGGGAGCTGTTTTTT,-,-,TRBJ2-2,12,TRBV29-1
CASSLVSDGDTQYF,TGCGCCAGCAGCTTGGTTAGCGACGGGGACACGCAGTATTTT,many,-,TRBJ2-3,14,TRBV5-1
CASSRLGLYNEQFF,TGTGCCAGCAGTCGACTAGGGTTATACAATGAGCAGTTCTTC,few,-,TRBJ2-1,14,TRBV27
CASSFGQGGNSPLHF,TGCGCCAGCAGCTTCGGACAGGGAGGTAATTCACCCCTCCACTTT,few,TRBD1,TRBJ1-6,15,TRBV5-1
CASSLEGTATEAFF,TGCGCCAGCAGCTTGGAAGGGACCGCCACTGAAGCTTTCTTT,-,-,TRBJ1-1,14,TRBV5-1
CASSPNSAPGYEQYF,TGTGCCAGCTCACCAAATTCAGCCCCCGGCTACGAGCAGTACTTC,-,-,TRBJ2-7,15,TRBV18
CASSGVGQIFEAFF,TGTGCCAGCAGCGGAGTTGGACAGATATTTGAAGCTTTCTTT,few,-,TRBJ1-1,14,TRBV7-2
CATSDLSEFNEQFF,TGTGCCACCAGTGATTTGTCCGAGTTTAATGAGCAGTTCTTC,-,-,TRBJ2-1,14,TRBV24-1
CASSVGPSGETQYF,TGTGCCAGCAGCGTAGGGCCTAGCGGAGAGACCCAGTACTTC,few,TRBD2,TRBJ2-5,14,TRBV9
CASSFTGFVEQFF,TGCGCCAGCAGCTTCACGGGGTTCGTTGAGCAGTTCTTC,few,-,TRBJ2-1,13,TRBV5-1
CASSYGTSNTGELFF,TGTGCCAGCAGTTACGGGACTAGTAACACCGGGGAGCTGTTTTTT,-,TRBD2,TRBJ2-2,15,TRBV6-2/TRBV6-3
CASSLASGNGQPQHF,TGCGCCAGCAGCTTGGCGTCGGGCAATGGGCAGCCCCAGCATTTT,many,-,TRBJ1-5,15,TRBV5-1